This T cell receptor beta chain was sequenced for a study of radiation and T cells in renal cell carcinoma. Profiled with immunoSEQ multiplex PCR; TCRdb holds only in-frame clones, not every one. The sample consists of about 150,000 clones, roughly 87% of them appearing once. Sample time point: blood 2 weeks post-SBRT. The treatment denotes: 15 Gy SBRT to primary tumor, nephrectomy 4 weeks later. The patient's renal cell carcinoma had clear cell pathology. V lost 4 bases to trimming and J lost 0 bases, with 13 bases between them. From germline, CDR1 is SGHKS and CDR2 YYEKEE (reference sequence). The CDR3 covers 16 residues.

The sequencing here drew on blood, taken from a patient whose treatment included radiotherapy and nephrectomy. The chain is built from TRBV5-5 and TRBJ1-4; D remains ambiguous. This receptor was identified in a woman aged 50 to 65 with renal cell carcinoma. The CDR3, as DNA: TGTGCCAGCAGCGTCCCGCTCGGGACAACTAATGAAAAACTGTTTTTT. It yields the protein CASSVPLGTTNEKLFF. The variable domain in full, with the rest retrieved from reference TRBV5-5 and TRBJ1-4, is DAGVTQSPTHLIKTRGQQVTLRCSPISGHKSVSWYQQVLGQGPQFIFQYYEKEERGRGNFPDRFSARQFPNYSSELNVNALLLGDSALYLCASSVPLGTTNEKLFFGSGTQLSVL.